This T cell receptor (beta chain) was captured by sequencing in a study of blood T cells in healthy people across ages. On the study more broadly: Template switching recovered approximately one barcoded beta molecule for every two T cells.

The use of a sample-barcoded 5' primer and a J-beta primer mix characterized a second PCR of roughly 6 to 11 cycles. A template-switch adaptor containing 12 random nucleotides labeled each cDNA molecule. TCRdb itself ran the 5' RACE reads through MiXCR, one entry per CDR3 protein. The table includes 1,500,000 or so distinct CDR3 sequences, approximately 63% detected once. On this clonotype itself: The antigen remains undetermined.

Study conclusions and caveats: A strong correlation was found between TCR beta diversity and the percentage of naive T cells.

Donor samples were obtained from healthy Caucasian individuals from Russia, aged about 6 to 90. The CDR3 length is 15 residues. V dropped 1 base and J dropped 0 bases, with 11 bases sitting between them. From germline, CDR1 is SQVTM and CDR2 ANQGSEA. The chain employs TRBV29-1 and TRBJ2-3; D is unresolved. What was sequenced was blood. The sequence was obtained from a man younger than 30 in good health. CDR3 amino acids: CSVEVLGPSTDTQYF. In DNA form, the CDR3 reads TGCAGCGTTGAAGTCTTGGGCCCTAGCACAGATACGCAGTATTTT.